This T cell receptor beta chain came from a study of blood T cell repertoires in COVID-19. Looking at the study overall: Samples representing acute and convalescent COVID-19 were sourced from the United States, Italy and Spain. The cDNA or gDNA used as material had been derived from T cells, B-cell-depleted T cells, or PBMCs.

Under the authors' procedure: Reference gene primer amplification gave nucleated cell count estimates. Data came from immunoSEQ multiplex PCR; TCRdb stores just in-frame clones and leaves some out. V, J and clone size derive from that table, while D and trimming were established from the DNA sequence. The data hold some 67,000 clones, with 60% to 80% observed a single time. V lost 0 bases and J lost 6, with 12 bases in between. CDR1 and CDR2 (germline): SGHAT, FQNNGV. The CDR3 covers 16 residues. Sequencing was done on a sample of peripheral blood. The TCR originated in a woman aged 55-75 years with acute or convalescent COVID-19. The chain combines TRBV11-2 with TRBJ1-6; a possible D gene is TRBD1 (5 bases). The DNA of the CDR3 is TGTGCCAGCAGCTTAGATCCAGGGCGCCCTAATTCACCCCTCCACTTT. Encoded protein: CASSLDPGRPNSPLHF.